These 10 T cell receptor beta chains came from one sample sequenced in a study of neurological immune-mediated disorders (dated by TCRdb to between 2017 and 2020). The library came from 5' RACE. Sequenced on an Illumina HiSeq 2500. Starting from the raw public reads, TCRdb applied fastp trimming at Q25, assembled clones with MiXCR and retained in-frame beta chains. Rows merge per CDR3 protein into single entries with the most common DNA and genes. The sample table lists approximately 60,000 distinct CDR3 sequences, approximately 4% of them with a count of one. The ten largest clonotypes hold 3.1% of the sample. Sequenced input: PBMCs. Every receptor here comes from a woman aged 25 to 39 with multiple sclerosis.

This clonotype was seen at least ten times. This chain connects TRBV18 to TRBJ1-5; unclear D gene. CDR3 length equals 12 residues. Germline V gives CDR1 KGHSH, CDR2 LQKENI. V lost 2 bases to trimming and J lost 5 bases, with 4 bases between them. The DNA for the CDR3 is TGTGCCAGCTCACCAAAGGATCAGCCCCAGCATTTT. Residues: CASSPKDQPQHF.

This clonotype was seen at least ten times. One end of the junction is discordant with germline, which a read error may explain. The J gene is TRBJ2-2, the V gene TRBV11-2; possibly TRBD2 for D (5 bases). Germline assignment: CDR1 SGHAT and CDR2 FQNNGV. The CDR3 contains 16 residues. The DNA of the CDR3 is TGTGCCAGCAGGTTAGATCTAGCCTCTTACGCCGGGGAGCTGTTTTTT. Protein product: CASRLDLASYAGELFF.

This clonotype appeared many times. The rearrangement uses TRBV28 and TRBJ1-1; unclear D gene. Trimming removed 7 bases from V and 2 bases from J, with 14 bases in between. CDR1 is MDHEN and CDR2 is SYDVKM in the germline V gene. CDR3 length: 14 amino acids. The CDR3 protein is CASTPQGLNTEAFF. The CDR3 DNA reads TGTGCCAGCACCCCCCAAGGCCTAAACACTGAAGCTTTCTTT.

The table lists this clonotype with many counts. The V call is TRBV5-1, the J call TRBJ1-1; D is ambiguous. V lost 1 base and J lost 0, with 10 bases in between. Germline lookup yields CDR1 SGHRS and CDR2 YFSETQ. This CDR3 spans 15 amino acids. The CDR3 protein is CASSLNPGLNTEAFF. CDR3 DNA sequence: TGCGCCAGCAGCTTGAACCCAGGACTGAACACTGAAGCTTTCTTT. Variable domain in full (rest from reference TRBV5-1 and TRBJ1-1): KAGVTQTPRYLIKTRGQQVTLSCSPISGHRSVSWYQQTPGQGLQFLFEYFSETQRNKGNFPGRFSGRQFSNSRSEMNVSTLELGDSALYLCASSLNPGLNTEAFFGQGTRLTVV.

This clonotype was counted at least ten times. The chain uses TRBV27 and TRBJ1-4, with 8 bases identical to TRBD1. V dropped 4 bases and J dropped 10; count of bases not matched to a gene: 8. CDR1 MNHEY and CDR2 SMNVEV come from the germline V gene (reference sequence). This CDR3 spans 14 amino acids. This CDR3 reads CASSYQGARLKLFF. The CDR3 DNA sequence: TGTGCCAGCAGTTACCAGGGGGCGCGTCTAAAACTGTTTTTT.

This clonotype was recorded many times. V gene TRBV20-1 combines with J gene TRBJ2-5, with D possibly TRBD1 on 5 matching bases. Germline CDR1 is DFQATT and CDR2 is SNEGSKA (reference sequence). V lost 3 bases and J lost 1, with 9 bases in between. The CDR3 is made up of 13 amino acids. CDR3 protein: CSASLTVQETQYF. CDR3 DNA: TGCAGTGCTAGCCTGACAGTCCAAGAGACCCAGTACTTC.

The chain uses TRBV20-1 and TRBJ2-2, with 9 bases matching TRBD1. The V gene end was trimmed by 5 bases and the J gene end by 6 bases; junction bases not matched to a gene: 10. The germline gives CDR1 DFQATT, CDR2 SNEGSKA (reference sequence). There are 15 residues in the CDR3. In DNA form, the CDR3 reads TGCAGTGCTCGCCGGGACAGGGAATTCGCCGGGGAGCTGTTTTTT. Protein sequence: CSARRDREFAGELFF.

This clonotype has ten or more counts. V usage is TRBV12-5 and J usage is TRBJ2-2, with a tentative D call TRBD1 (6 bases). Trimming took off 3 bases at V and 0 bases at J, with 17 bases between the two ends. CDR3 size: 18 residues. CDR1 and CDR2 from the germline V gene are LGHNT and FRNRAP. The CDR3 DNA sequence: TGTGCTAGTGGTTTTAGTTTAGGACAGTTCGCGAACACCGGGGAGCTGTTTTTT. Translated: CASGFSLGQFANTGELFF. Based on the CDR3 plus reference TRBV12-5 and TRBJ2-2, the full variable domain is DARVTQTPRHKVTEMGQEVTMRCQPILGHNTVFWYRQTMMQGLELLAYFRNRAPLDDSGMPKDRFSAEMPDATLATLKIQPSEPRDSAVYFCASGFSLGQFANTGELFFGEGSRLTVL.

This chain uses TRBV5-6 with TRBJ2-5; 12 bases fit TRBD2. Germline V gene lookup returns CDR1 SGHDT and CDR2 YYEEEE. J lost 2 bases, V lost 5 bases, and 4 bases had no gene match. The CDR3 has 15 residues. CDR3 region: CASSPLAGGQETQYF. DNA of the CDR3: TGTGCCAGCAGTCCACTAGCGGGGGGACAAGAGACCCAGTACTTC.

There are many counts of this clonotype. The V and J genes are TRBV28 and TRBJ2-3; tentatively, D is TRBD2 (6 bases). This CDR3 is built from 12 residues. Trimming took 7 bases from V and 4 from J, leaving 9 bases between them. The V gene's germline CDR1 is MDHEN and CDR2 SYDVKM. The CDR3 DNA sequence: TGTGCCAGCAAGCGGGCGGCAGATACGCAGTATTTT. This codes for CASKRAADTQYF. The variable domain in full, with the rest retrieved from reference TRBV28 and TRBJ2-3, is DVKVTQSSRYLVKRTGEKVFLECVQDMDHENMFWYRQDPGLGLRLIYFSYDVKMKEKGDIPEGYSVSREKKERFSLILESASTNQTSMYLCASKRAADTQYFGPGTRLTVL.